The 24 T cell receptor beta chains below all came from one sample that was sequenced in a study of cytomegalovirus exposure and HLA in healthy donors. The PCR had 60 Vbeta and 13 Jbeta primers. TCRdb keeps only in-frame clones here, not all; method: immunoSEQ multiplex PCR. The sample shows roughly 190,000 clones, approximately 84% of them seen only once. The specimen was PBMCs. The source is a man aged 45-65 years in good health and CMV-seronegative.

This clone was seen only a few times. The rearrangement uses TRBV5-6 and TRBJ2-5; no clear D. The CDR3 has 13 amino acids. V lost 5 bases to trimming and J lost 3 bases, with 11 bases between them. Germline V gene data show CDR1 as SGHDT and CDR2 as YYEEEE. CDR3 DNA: TGTGCCAGCAGGTACACAGTGGAAGAGACCCAGTACTTC. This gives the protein CASRYTVEETQYF.

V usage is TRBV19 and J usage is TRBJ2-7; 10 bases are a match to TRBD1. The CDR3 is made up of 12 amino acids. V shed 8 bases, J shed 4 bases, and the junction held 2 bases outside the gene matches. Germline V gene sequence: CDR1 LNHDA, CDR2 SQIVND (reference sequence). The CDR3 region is CASSGQGYEQYF. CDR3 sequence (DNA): TGTGCCAGTTCGGGACAGGGGTACGAGCAGTACTTC.

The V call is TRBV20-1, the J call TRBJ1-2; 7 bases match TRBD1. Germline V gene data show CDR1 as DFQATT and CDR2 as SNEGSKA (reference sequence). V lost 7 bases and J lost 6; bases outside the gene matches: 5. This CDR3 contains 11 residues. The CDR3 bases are TGCAGTGTCGTGACAGGGAATGGCTACACCTTC. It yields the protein CSVVTGNGYTF.

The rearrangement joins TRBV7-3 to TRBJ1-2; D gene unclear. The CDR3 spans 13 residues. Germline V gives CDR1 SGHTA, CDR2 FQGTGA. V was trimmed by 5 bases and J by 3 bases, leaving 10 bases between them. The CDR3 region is CASSPGLYYGYTF. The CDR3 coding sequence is TGTGCCAGCAGCCCCGGGTTGTACTATGGCTACACCTTC.

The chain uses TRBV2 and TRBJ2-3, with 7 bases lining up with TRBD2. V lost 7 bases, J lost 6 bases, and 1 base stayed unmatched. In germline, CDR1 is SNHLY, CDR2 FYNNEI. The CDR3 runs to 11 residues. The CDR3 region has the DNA TGTGCCAGCACCGGGGGGGATACGCAGTATTTT. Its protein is CASTGGDTQYF.

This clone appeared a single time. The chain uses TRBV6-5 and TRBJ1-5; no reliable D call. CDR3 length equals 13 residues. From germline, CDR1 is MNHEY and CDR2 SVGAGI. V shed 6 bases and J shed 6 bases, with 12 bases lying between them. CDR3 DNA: TGTGCCAGCAGCTGGTCAGGAGGTCAGCCCCAGCATTTT. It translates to CASSWSGGQPQHF.

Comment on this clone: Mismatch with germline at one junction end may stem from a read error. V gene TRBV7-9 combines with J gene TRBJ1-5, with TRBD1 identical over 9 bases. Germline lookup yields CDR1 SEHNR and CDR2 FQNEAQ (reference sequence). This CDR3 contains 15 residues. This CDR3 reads CSSSLSPGQGQPQHF. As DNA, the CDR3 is TGTTCCAGCAGCTTAAGTCCGGGACAGGGTCAGCCCCAGCATTTT.

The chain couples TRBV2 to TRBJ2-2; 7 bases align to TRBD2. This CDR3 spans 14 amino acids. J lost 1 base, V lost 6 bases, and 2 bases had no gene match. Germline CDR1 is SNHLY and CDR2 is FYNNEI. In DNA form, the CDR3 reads TGTGCCAGCAGGGGAGGGAGGAACACCGGGGAGCTGTTTTTT. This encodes CASRGGRNTGELFF.

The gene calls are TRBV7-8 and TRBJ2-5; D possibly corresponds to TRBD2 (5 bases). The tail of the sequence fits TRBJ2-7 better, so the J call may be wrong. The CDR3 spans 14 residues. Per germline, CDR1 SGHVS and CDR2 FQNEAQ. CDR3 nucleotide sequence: TGTGCCAGCAGCTTAAACGCGGGCCCCTACGAGCAGTACTTC. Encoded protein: CASSLNAGPYEQYF.

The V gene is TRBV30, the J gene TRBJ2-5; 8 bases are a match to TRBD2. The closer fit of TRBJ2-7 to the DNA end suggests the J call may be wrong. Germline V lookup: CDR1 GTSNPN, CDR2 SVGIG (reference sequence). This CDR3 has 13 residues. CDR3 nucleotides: TGTGCCTGGAGGGCCGGGACTAGGGGCGAGCAGTACTTC. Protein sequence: CAWRAGTRGEQYF.

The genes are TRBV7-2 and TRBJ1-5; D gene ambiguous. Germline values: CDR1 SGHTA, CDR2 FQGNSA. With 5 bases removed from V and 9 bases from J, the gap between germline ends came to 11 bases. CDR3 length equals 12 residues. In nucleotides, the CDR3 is TGTGCCAGCAGCCCCCACTCGGGGCCCCAGCATTTT. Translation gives CASSPHSGPQHF.

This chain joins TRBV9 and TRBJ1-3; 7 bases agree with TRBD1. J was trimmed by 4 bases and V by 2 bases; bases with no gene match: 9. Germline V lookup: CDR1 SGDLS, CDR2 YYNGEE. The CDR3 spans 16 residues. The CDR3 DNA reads TGTGCCAGCAGCGTCCGGGACAGCGCTTCCGGAAACACCATATATTTT. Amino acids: CASSVRDSASGNTIYF.

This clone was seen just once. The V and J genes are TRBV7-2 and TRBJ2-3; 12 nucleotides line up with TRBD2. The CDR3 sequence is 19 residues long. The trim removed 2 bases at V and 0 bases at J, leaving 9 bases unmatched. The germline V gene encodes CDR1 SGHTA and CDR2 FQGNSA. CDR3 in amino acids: CASSLQASGGAVSTDTQYF. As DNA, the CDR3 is TGTGCCAGCAGCTTACAGGCTAGCGGGGGGGCTGTTAGCACAGATACGCAGTATTTT.

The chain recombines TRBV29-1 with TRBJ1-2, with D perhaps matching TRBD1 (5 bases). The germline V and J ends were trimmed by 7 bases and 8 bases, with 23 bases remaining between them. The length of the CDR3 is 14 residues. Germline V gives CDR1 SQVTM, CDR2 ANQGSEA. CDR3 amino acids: CSGTGGGKTCGYTF. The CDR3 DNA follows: TGCAGCGGGACCGGGGGGGGAAAGACTTGCGGCTACACCTTC.

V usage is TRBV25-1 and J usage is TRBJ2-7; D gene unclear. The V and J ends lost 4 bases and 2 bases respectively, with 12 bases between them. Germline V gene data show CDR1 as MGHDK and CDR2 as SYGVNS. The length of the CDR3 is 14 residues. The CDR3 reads CASSGPMEPYEQYF. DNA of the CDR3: TGTGCCAGCAGTGGTCCCATGGAGCCCTACGAGCAGTACTTC.

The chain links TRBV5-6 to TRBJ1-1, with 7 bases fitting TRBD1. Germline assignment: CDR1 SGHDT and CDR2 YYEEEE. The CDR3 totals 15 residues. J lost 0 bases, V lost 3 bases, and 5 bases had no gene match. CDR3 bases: TGTGCCAGCAGCTCTACAGGGGCATTGAACACTGAAGCTTTCTTT. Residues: CASSSTGALNTEAFF.

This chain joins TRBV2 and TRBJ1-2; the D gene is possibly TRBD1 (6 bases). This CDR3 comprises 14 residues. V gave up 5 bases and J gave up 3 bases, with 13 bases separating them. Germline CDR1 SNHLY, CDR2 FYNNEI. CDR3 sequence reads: CASSLRGADYGYTF. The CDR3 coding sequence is TGTGCCAGCAGTCTACGGGGGGCAGACTATGGCTACACCTTC.

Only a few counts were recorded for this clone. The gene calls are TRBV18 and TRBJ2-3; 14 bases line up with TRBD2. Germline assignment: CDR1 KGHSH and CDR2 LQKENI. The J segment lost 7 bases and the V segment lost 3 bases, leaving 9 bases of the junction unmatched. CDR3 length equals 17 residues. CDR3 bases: TGTGCCAGCTCACCGGGACTAGCGGGGGTCGAAACGAATACGCAGTATTTT. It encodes CASSPGLAGVETNTQYF.

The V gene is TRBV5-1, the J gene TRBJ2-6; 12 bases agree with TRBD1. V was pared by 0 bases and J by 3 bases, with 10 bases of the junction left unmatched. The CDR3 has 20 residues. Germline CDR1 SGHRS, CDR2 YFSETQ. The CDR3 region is CASSLDLKGQGAGGANVLTF. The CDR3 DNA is TGCGCCAGCAGCTTGGACCTAAAGGGACAGGGGGCGGGTGGGGCCAACGTCCTGACTTTC.

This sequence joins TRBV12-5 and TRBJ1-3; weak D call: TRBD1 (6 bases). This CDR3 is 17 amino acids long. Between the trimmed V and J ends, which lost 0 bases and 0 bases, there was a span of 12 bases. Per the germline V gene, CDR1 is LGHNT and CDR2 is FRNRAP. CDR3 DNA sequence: TGTGCTAGTGGTTTGGTACTGGCGACAGGCTCTGGAAACACCATATATTTT. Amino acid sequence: CASGLVLATGSGNTIYF.

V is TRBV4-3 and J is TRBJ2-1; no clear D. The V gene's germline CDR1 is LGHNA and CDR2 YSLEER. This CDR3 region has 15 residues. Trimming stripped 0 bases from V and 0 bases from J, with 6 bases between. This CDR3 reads CASSQEWPSYNEQFF. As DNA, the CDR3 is TGCGCCAGCAGCCAAGAGTGGCCCTCCTACAATGAGCAGTTCTTC.

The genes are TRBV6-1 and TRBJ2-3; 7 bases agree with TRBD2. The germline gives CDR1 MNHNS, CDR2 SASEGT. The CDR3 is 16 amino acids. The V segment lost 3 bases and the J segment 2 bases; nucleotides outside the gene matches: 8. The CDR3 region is CASSDERGRNTDTQYF. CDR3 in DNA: TGTGCCAGCAGTGATGAGCGGGGACGAAACACAGATACGCAGTATTTT.

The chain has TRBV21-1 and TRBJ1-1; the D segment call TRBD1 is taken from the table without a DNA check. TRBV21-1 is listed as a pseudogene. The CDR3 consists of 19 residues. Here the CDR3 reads CASSKECGRQVPMNTEAFF. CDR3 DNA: TGTGCCAGCAGCAAAGAATGCGGCCGACAGGTTCCAATGAACACTGAAGCTTTCTTT.

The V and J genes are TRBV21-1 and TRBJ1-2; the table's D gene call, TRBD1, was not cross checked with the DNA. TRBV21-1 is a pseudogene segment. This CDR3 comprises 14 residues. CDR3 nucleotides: TGTGCCAGCAGCATAACAGGGAAGCACTATGGCTACACCTTC. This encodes CASSITGKHYGYTF.